What follows is one T cell receptor beta chain and its context. The entry originates in a study of blood T cell repertoires in COVID-19. Across the whole study: Acute and convalescent COVID-19 specimens originated in the United States, Italy and Spain. T cells, B-cell-depleted T cells, or PBMCs provided the cDNA or gDNA that served as material.

Original methodology: Counts of nucleated cells, estimated from reference gene primer amplification, were obtained. Measured with immunoSEQ multiplex PCR; TCRdb has only the in-frame clones, and not every one. V and J calls and clone size come straight from that table; D and trimming were deduced from the DNA. Of roughly 240,000 clones listed, 84% are singletons. This CDR3 has 14 amino acids. Germline V gene lookup returns CDR1 LNHDA and CDR2 SQIVND (reference sequence). The V gene end was trimmed by 2 bases and the J gene end by 9 bases; junction bases not matched to a gene: 6. The chain carries TRBV19 and TRBJ2-7; TRBD2 agrees at 11 bases. Sequencing used peripheral blood. The clonotype originates from a man aged 35 to 55 who had recovered from COVID-19. CDR3: CASSITLAGDRQYF. The CDR3 region has the DNA TGTGCCAGTAGTATAACACTAGCGGGAGATCGGCAGTACTTC.